The T cell receptor beta chain described here comes from a study of blood T cell repertoires in COVID-19. Study-level background: The study drew acute and convalescent COVID-19 samples from the United States, Italy and Spain.

Researchers sorted participants into cohorts using their self-reported clinical history. Germline CDR1 reads SGHNT; CDR2 reads YENEEA. Losses at the gene ends were 6 bases for V and 3 bases for J; bases not matched to a gene: 8. This CDR3 is 15 amino acids long. Using immunoSEQ multiplex PCR, the repertoire was profiled, and TCRdb retains in-frame clones only, with some absent. The table has about 210,000 clones, 80% seen once. The sequenced sample was PBMCs or T cells enriched from blood (not recorded which). The V gene is TRBV11-3, the J gene TRBJ1-5; TRBD1 agrees at 7 bases. This receptor was taken from a man aged 25 to 40 with acute COVID-19. CDR3: CASRLQGLPNQPQHF. CDR3 sequence (DNA): TGTGCCAGCAGACTACAGGGGCTCCCCAATCAGCCCCAGCATTTT.